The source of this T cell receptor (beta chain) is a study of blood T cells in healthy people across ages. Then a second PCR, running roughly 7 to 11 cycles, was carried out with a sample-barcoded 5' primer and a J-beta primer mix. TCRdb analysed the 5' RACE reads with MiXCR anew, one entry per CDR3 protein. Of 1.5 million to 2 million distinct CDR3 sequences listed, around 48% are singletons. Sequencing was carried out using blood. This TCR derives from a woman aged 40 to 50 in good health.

CDR3 in amino acids: CASSFPGLAYEQFF. The CDR3, as DNA: TGTGCCAGCAGCTTCCCGGGACTAGCATATGAGCAGTTCTTC. The genes are TRBV6-2 or TRBV6-3 and TRBJ2-1; 9 bases match TRBD2. This CDR3 is 14 amino acids long. Losses at the gene ends were 6 bases for V and 8 bases for J; bases not matched to a gene: 8. Germline CDR1 reads MNHEY; CDR2 reads SVGEGT.